What follows is one T cell receptor beta chain and its context. This clonotype was seen at least ten times. Its specific antigen is unknown. Nothing much larger sits one base from this clone, and base qualities are not available. The data originate from a study of identical twins (dated by TCRdb to 2016 to 2017). Notes on the research overall: The study deep-sequenced TCR alpha and beta repertoires from monozygotic twins, unrelated adults of various ages and cord blood to test whether fetal clonotypes persist. To rule out contamination, replicate twin experiments were performed at different times with different library preparation protocols.

Only healthy Caucasian donors were included. Three pairs of female monozygotic twins, all aged 18 to 29 years, made up the twin cohort. Positive isolation kits from Invitrogen were used to isolate CD4+ and CD8+ T cell populations. Preparation of the library involved 5' RACE. TCRdb records Illumina HiSeq 2000 as the sequencer. A universal primer binding site was introduced by template switching, and a unique molecular identifier was present in the final cDNA, enabling accurate counting of TCR cDNA molecules. First-strand cDNA for TCR alpha and beta chains was synthesized from specific primers in the conserved constant-segment region. To control for contamination, each cDNA library was double barcoded with a SMART-Mk sample barcode plus Illumina barcodes. TruSeq adapter sequences, together with Illumina sample barcodes, were added in two successive PCR steps. The Illumina HiSeq platform was used with custom primers to sequence TCR alpha and beta cDNA libraries. On the study's bioinformatics: MiGEC processed the raw reads to extract unique molecular identifiers, while MiXCR was used to determine the CDR3 positions. Recombination models were inferred per individual with the repgenHMM and IGoR tools using an EM algorithm. Shared clonotype analysis was performed with the tcR package in R, normalizing sharing by the product of cloneset sizes. Out-of-frame nonproductive sequences were analyzed to study raw recombination free of thymic and clonal selection effects. In-frame beta chains were kept once TCRdb had trimmed the public reads at Q25 with fastp and called clones with MiXCR. Identical CDR3 protein sequences are pooled into one entry, listed with their most common genes and DNA. The V and J calls follow TCRdb's processing rather than the paper's. The sample table records some 300,000 distinct CDR3 sequences; approximately 13% of these occur just once. The ten largest account for 7.2% of the sample.

Broader findings and caveats from the paper: In monozygotic twins, out-of-frame TCR alpha sharing was systematically underestimated by recombination models, although the models agreed with sharing between unrelated individuals. In beta out-of-frame sequences, excess twin sharing was weaker, because having fewer shared sequences lowered the signal-to-noise ratio. Because the same donors could not be followed over many years, conclusions were based on cross-sectional statistical analysis. Invariant T cells such as MAIT and iNKT could partly confound zero-insertion analyses, although diverse VJ usage argued against such confounding for most clonotypes. Compared with coincidental sharing between unrelated individuals, out-of-frame TCR alpha sequences shared between twins showed an excess of sequences with low generation probability. Abundant cord blood beta clonotypes had fewer insertions, young adult naive repertoires showed a similar but weaker trend, and memory repertoires showed no such trend.

Inclusive of the bounding cysteine and phenylalanine, the CDR3 is 15 residues long. Only the CDR3 portion is preserved as DNA: 45 bases, with reading frame beginning at the first base. The trim is 7 bases for V and 2 bases for J, with a gap of 15 bases between the germline ends. The sample was also linked to a second study, of yellow fever vaccine responses in identical twins. In that second paper, the authors write: According to the authors, in identical twins the way T cells responded to vaccination appeared partly convergent and partly personalized. Focusing on identical twins, the study followed the T cell clones that responded to the vaccine, and did so with precision.

The rearrangement combines TRBV12-3 or TRBV12-4 with TRBJ2-1; TRBD2 is a possible D gene, resting on 6 matching bases. The sample consisted of CD8+ T cells sorted from blood. This TCR was sampled from a woman aged 18-35 years in good health. The CDR3 here reads CASNIPTSPYNEQFF. The nucleotide sequence reads TGTGCCAGCAACATACCAACTAGCCCCTACAATGAGCAGTTCTTC.